A single sample gave rise to the 10 T cell receptor beta chains below, sequenced in a study of control samples from healthy donors and cancer patients. Sequencing used immunoSEQ multiplex PCR; TCRdb keeps in-frame clones, though not all of them. The data contain about 160,000 clones, about 94% of them singletons. Sequencing was done on a sample of blood. These receptors all stem from a woman aged 55-70 years in good health.

This chain connects TRBV4-1 to TRBJ1-4; D is unclear. CDR3 size: 18 residues. In germline, CDR1 is MGHRA, CDR2 YSYEKL. V dropped 2 bases and J dropped 4 bases, with 20 bases sitting between them. This CDR3 reads CASSQFFAGSAFNEKLFF. CDR3 nucleotide sequence: TGCGCCAGCAGCCAATTCTTTGCGGGTAGCGCTTTTAATGAAAAACTGTTTTTT.

V gene TRBV7-2 combines with J gene TRBJ1-2; the D is unclear. Germline loops: CDR1 SGHTA, CDR2 FQGNSA. The CDR3 covers 16 residues. Trimming took 1 base from V and 5 from J, leaving 17 bases between them. The CDR3 is CASSLDSGGSAYGYTF. The CDR3, as DNA: TGTGCCAGCAGCTTAGATAGTGGTGGTTCAGCGTATGGCTACACCTTC. Based on the CDR3 plus reference TRBV7-2 and TRBJ1-2, the full variable domain is GAGVSQSPSNKVTEKGKDVELRCDPISGHTALYWYRQSLGQGLEFLIYFQGNSAPDKSGLPSDRFSAERTGGSVSTLTIQRTQQEDSAVYLCASSLDSGGSAYGYTFGSGTRLTVV.

This chain connects TRBV20-1 to TRBJ1-1, with D perhaps TRBD1 (5 bases). The CDR3 has 10 residues. Germline V gene sequence: CDR1 DFQATT, CDR2 SNEGSKA (reference sequence). CDR3 DNA sequence: TGCAGAGCCATGGGGACCGAAGCTTTCTTT. Its translation: CRAMGTEAFF.

DNA of the CDR3: TGTGCCAGCAGTTTCGCAACAGGGGGCATTTTGAATCAGCCCCAGCATTTT. Its translation: CASSFATGGILNQPQHF. The gene calls are TRBV28 and TRBJ1-5; 9 nucleotides align to TRBD1. The V gene end was trimmed by 3 bases and the J gene end by 4 bases; junction bases not matched to a gene: 10. This CDR3 is built from 17 residues. CDR1 and CDR2 from the germline V gene are MDHEN and SYDVKM.

The chain is built from TRBV6-1 and TRBJ1-5, with TRBD1 matching over 10 bases. V shed 1 base, J shed 8 bases, and the junction held 11 bases outside the gene matches. This CDR3 comprises 17 residues. The germline V gene has CDR1 MNHNS and CDR2 SASEGT. The CDR3 bases are TGTGCCAGCAGTGAAGTCCTCAGACAGGGGGCGGTTGAGCCCCAGCATTTT. It yields the protein CASSEVLRQGAVEPQHF.

The chain combines TRBV19 with TRBJ1-1; D possibly corresponds to TRBD1 (5 bases). Germline loops: CDR1 LNHDA, CDR2 SQIVND (reference sequence). The CDR3 consists of 16 residues. V was pared by 7 bases and J by 1 base, with 19 bases between. The CDR3 here is CASNPRRGDENTEAFF. CDR3 bases: TGTGCCAGTAACCCCCGTAGGGGCGACGAGAACACTGAAGCTTTCTTT.

This clone occurred once. The chain couples TRBV5-1 to TRBJ1-1; D remains unclear. The CDR3 sequence is 12 residues long. Germline V lookup: CDR1 SGHRS, CDR2 YFSETQ. V was trimmed by 4 bases and J by 8 bases, leaving 12 bases between them. The CDR3 region has the DNA TGCGCCAGCAGCCCGGCGGTGGGGGAAGCTTTCTTT. Its translation is CASSPAVGEAFF.

The rearrangement uses TRBV7-8 and TRBJ1-5; TRBD1 agrees at 10 bases. The CDR3 length is 17 residues. V shed 4 bases, J shed 7 bases, and the junction held 13 bases outside the gene matches. Per the germline V gene, CDR1 is SGHVS and CDR2 is FQNEAQ. Here the CDR3 reads CASSSRQGALGLQPQHF. The CDR3 DNA reads as TGTGCCAGCAGCTCCAGACAGGGGGCTCTTGGATTACAGCCCCAGCATTTT.

The chain carries TRBV18 and TRBJ2-1, with 7 positions matching TRBD1. V shed 0 bases, J shed 5 bases, and the junction held 7 bases outside the gene matches. Germline V CDR1 and CDR2: KGHSH, LQKENI. This CDR3 comprises 16 residues. CDR3 coding DNA: TGTGCCAGCTCACCACCGTCAAAGACAGGGAACAATGAGCAGTTCTTC. As protein: CASSPPSKTGNNEQFF.

This rearrangement joins TRBV15 to TRBJ1-5; D remains unclear. The V gene lost 4 bases and the J gene lost 7 bases, with 14 bases spanning the gap. This CDR3 is built from 14 residues. The V gene's germline CDR1 is LNHNV and CDR2 YYDKDF (reference sequence). The CDR3 region is CATSKHGPLQPQHF. In DNA, the CDR3 is TGTGCCACCAGCAAACACGGGCCTTTGCAGCCCCAGCATTTT.